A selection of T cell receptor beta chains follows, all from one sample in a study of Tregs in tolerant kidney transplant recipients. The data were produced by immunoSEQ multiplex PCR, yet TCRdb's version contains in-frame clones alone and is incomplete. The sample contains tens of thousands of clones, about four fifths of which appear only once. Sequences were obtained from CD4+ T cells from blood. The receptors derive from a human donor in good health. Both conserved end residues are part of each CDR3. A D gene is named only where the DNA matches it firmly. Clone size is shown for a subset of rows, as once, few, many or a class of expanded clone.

CDR3 DNA: TGTGCCAGCAGCTTAGGGTCGGGCTTAGGTGGCTACACCTTC; CDR3 protein: CASSLGSGLGGYTF; clone size: .; D gene: .; J gene: TRBJ1-2; V gene: TRBV7-9
CDR3 DNA: TGCGCCAGCAGCTTTGTGAGGGGAGAGGGCAACAATGAGCAGTTCTTC; CDR3 protein: CASSFVRGEGNNEQFF; clone size: .; D gene: .; J gene: TRBJ2-1; V gene: TRBV5-1
CDR3 DNA: TGTGCCAGCAGCTTAATCCCCGGGACAGTGAACACTGAAGCTTTCTTT; CDR3 protein: CASSLIPGTVNTEAFF; clone size: .; D gene: TRBD1; J gene: TRBJ1-1; V gene: TRBV7-3
CDR3 DNA: TGCGCCAGCAGCCCCCTGGGTGGGAGAGATGGCTACACCTTC; CDR3 protein: CASSPLGGRDGYTF; clone size: few; D gene: .; J gene: TRBJ1-2; V gene: TRBV4-1
CDR3 DNA: TGTGCCAGCAGCCTACAGCTTCTGAACACTGAAGCTTTCTTT; CDR3 protein: CASSLQLLNTEAFF; clone size: .; D gene: .; J gene: TRBJ1-1; V gene: TRBV7-9
CDR3 DNA: TGTGCCAGCAGCGACCCGGGACTTAGGGGGCGGGAGACCCAGTACTTC; CDR3 protein: CASSDPGLRGRETQYF; clone size: .; D gene: .; J gene: TRBJ2-5; V gene: TRBV7-2
CDR3 DNA: TGCGCCAGCAGCCAAGATAAATTGGGGCTAGCCAAAAACATTCAGTACTTC; CDR3 protein: CASSQDKLGLAKNIQYF; clone size: .; D gene: .; J gene: TRBJ2-4; V gene: TRBV4-1
CDR3 DNA: TGTGCCAGCAGTTCAATAGGACTAGCGGGAGTCTACGAGCAGTACTTC; CDR3 protein: CASSSIGLAGVYEQYF; clone size: .; D gene: TRBD2; J gene: TRBJ2-7; V gene: TRBV6-5
CDR3 DNA: TGTGCCAGCAGCCTATCGAACAGGGAGGGACACGAGCAGTACTTC; CDR3 protein: CASSLSNREGHEQYF; clone size: .; D gene: .; J gene: TRBJ2-7; V gene: TRBV7-9
CDR3 DNA: TGCAGCGTTGAGTTGGGGGCTGGCTACACCTTC; CDR3 protein: CSVELGAGYTF; clone size: .; D gene: .; J gene: TRBJ1-2; V gene: TRBV29-1
CDR3 DNA: TGTGCCAGCAGCAAGACAGGGGGGGCCTACGAGCAGTACTTC; CDR3 protein: CASSKTGGAYEQYF; clone size: .; D gene: TRBD1; J gene: TRBJ2-7; V gene: TRBV7-2
CDR3 DNA: TGTGCCAGCAGCAAAAGGGCAGGGTCGGAGAGAAACATTCAGTACTTC; CDR3 protein: CASSKRAGSERNIQYF; clone size: .; D gene: .; J gene: TRBJ2-4; V gene: TRBV21-1
CDR3 DNA: TGTGCCAGCAGCGCACACAGGCTTTATAGCAATCAGCCCCAGCATTTT; CDR3 protein: CASSAHRLYSNQPQHF; clone size: .; D gene: .; J gene: TRBJ1-5; V gene: TRBV7-8
CDR3 DNA: TGTGCCAGCAGCCCCCTAGTTGGACTCTCTGGGGCCAACGTCCTGACTTTC; CDR3 protein: CASSPLVGLSGANVLTF; clone size: .; D gene: .; J gene: TRBJ2-6; V gene: TRBV9
CDR3 DNA: TGTGCCAGCAGCCGTGTAAGGTTTTACAGCAATCAGCCCCAGCATTTT; CDR3 protein: CASSRVRFYSNQPQHF; clone size: .; D gene: .; J gene: TRBJ1-5; V gene: TRBV14
CDR3 DNA: TGTGCCAGCAGCCACGGGACAGGGGCTAACTATGGCTACACCTTC; CDR3 protein: CASSHGTGANYGYTF; clone size: once; D gene: TRBD1; J gene: TRBJ1-2; V gene: TRBV5-5
CDR3 DNA: TGTGCCAGCAATCGTGACACCCAAGAGACCCAGTACTTC; CDR3 protein: CASNRDTQETQYF; clone size: many; D gene: .; J gene: TRBJ2-5; V gene: TRBV9
CDR3 DNA: TGTGCCAGCAGCGTACTAGCTGACGGCACCGGGGAGCTGTTTTTT; CDR3 protein: CASSVLADGTGELFF; clone size: .; D gene: .; J gene: TRBJ2-2; V gene: TRBV9
CDR3 DNA: TGTGCCAGCAGCTTAACGGACATCAACTATGGCTACACCTTC; CDR3 protein: CASSLTDINYGYTF; clone size: .; D gene: .; J gene: TRBJ1-2; V gene: TRBV7-2
CDR3 DNA: TGTGCCAGCAGTCGGGCTAGCGGGACCTACGAGCAGTACTTC; CDR3 protein: CASSRASGTYEQYF; clone size: .; D gene: TRBD2; J gene: TRBJ2-7; V gene: TRBV6-6
CDR3 DNA: TGTGCCAGCAGTCGAGTCGTTGGGGTTACGCAGTATTTT; CDR3 protein: CASSRVVGVTQYF; clone size: .; D gene: .; J gene: TRBJ2-3; V gene: TRBV6-5
CDR3 DNA: TGTGCCAGCAAGCATATATTTGAGCAGTTCTTC; CDR3 protein: CASKHIFEQFF; clone size: .; D gene: .; J gene: TRBJ2-1; V gene: TRBV6-5
CDR3 DNA: TGTGCCAGCTCACTAGCTGGGCCTACATACGAGCAGTACTTC; CDR3 protein: CASSLAGPTYEQYF; clone size: .; D gene: .; J gene: TRBJ2-7; V gene: TRBV18
CDR3 DNA: TGTGCCAGCAGCCACACACTTAGGGACAATGAGCAGTTCTTC; CDR3 protein: CASSHTLRDNEQFF; clone size: .; D gene: .; J gene: TRBJ2-1; V gene: TRBV11-3
CDR3 DNA: TGTGCCAGCAGCCCCATGGCGGGGGGCAGCACAGATACGCAGTATTTT; CDR3 protein: CASSPMAGGSTDTQYF; clone size: .; D gene: TRBD2; J gene: TRBJ2-3; V gene: TRBV7-3
CDR3 DNA: TGTGCCAGCATCTTCGGACTAGCTTCGCACATTCAGTACTTC; CDR3 protein: CASIFGLASHIQYF; clone size: .; D gene: TRBD2; J gene: TRBJ2-4; V gene: TRBV6-6
CDR3 DNA: TGTGCCAGCAGGCGGACAGGGACTCACTTCTATGGCTACACCTTC; CDR3 protein: CASRRTGTHFYGYTF; clone size: few; D gene: TRBD1; J gene: TRBJ1-2; V gene: TRBV28
CDR3 DNA: TGTGCCAGCAGTTACTCTTGGAGGGGCGGGGAGCTGTTTTTT; CDR3 protein: CASSYSWRGGELFF; clone size: few; D gene: .; J gene: TRBJ2-2; V gene: TRBV6-5
CDR3 DNA: TGCAGCGCCACAACAAGGACAGTTTATGGCTACACCTTC; CDR3 protein: CSATTRTVYGYTF; clone size: .; D gene: .; J gene: TRBJ1-2; V gene: TRBV29-1
CDR3 DNA: TGCGCCAGCAGCCGGGGAGGAGGGGATGAAAAACTGTTTTTT; CDR3 protein: CASSRGGGDEKLFF; clone size: .; D gene: .; J gene: TRBJ1-4; V gene: TRBV4-1
CDR3 DNA: TGTGCCAGCAGGAGCACCTTACGTGCTGGCTACACCTTC; CDR3 protein: CASRSTLRAGYTF; clone size: .; D gene: .; J gene: TRBJ1-2; V gene: TRBV2
CDR3 DNA: TGTGCCAGCGGGGAGGGATGGCAGCCCCAGCATTTT; CDR3 protein: CASGEGWQPQHF; clone size: .; D gene: .; J gene: TRBJ1-5; V gene: TRBV7-8
CDR3 DNA: TGTGCCACCAGCAGAGAAGCGATGAACACTGAAGCTTTCTTT; CDR3 protein: CATSREAMNTEAFF; clone size: .; D gene: .; J gene: TRBJ1-1; V gene: TRBV15
CDR3 DNA: TGTGCCAGTAGTCTTATGCGGGTTGTGGGCAATCAGCCCCAGCATTTT; CDR3 protein: CASSLMRVVGNQPQHF; clone size: few; D gene: .; J gene: TRBJ1-5; V gene: TRBV19
CDR3 DNA: TGCGCCAGCAGCCAAGAGGGGGGGAACACAGATACGCAGTATTTT; CDR3 protein: CASSQEGGNTDTQYF; clone size: .; D gene: TRBD2; J gene: TRBJ2-3; V gene: TRBV4-3
CDR3 DNA: TGTGCCAGCAGTGGGACTAGCGGGGGGTTTTACGAGCAGTACTTC; CDR3 protein: CASSGTSGGFYEQYF; clone size: once; D gene: TRBD2; J gene: TRBJ2-7; V gene: TRBV28